The 8 T cell receptor beta chains listed next were all sequenced from one sample in a study of T cell changes during pregnancy in multiple sclerosis. The assay was immunoSEQ multiplex PCR, and TCRdb's table has in-frame clones only and misses some. The sample records approximately 89,000 clones, approximately 94% being singletons. Here the sequenced sample was peripheral blood, taken in the third trimester of pregnancy. All receptors come from a female donor with multiple sclerosis, enrolled in a pregnancy study.

The chain links TRBV11-2 to TRBJ1-1, with no clear D. The CDR3 length is 12 residues. CDR1 is SGHAT and CDR2 is FQNNGV in the germline V gene. The V and J ends lost 1 base and 6 bases respectively, with 6 bases between them. CDR3 protein: CASSLGGPEAFF. CDR3 coding DNA: TGTGCCAGCAGCTTAGGCGGGCCTGAAGCTTTCTTT.

J is TRBJ1-6 and V is TRBV30, with D unresolved. This CDR3 region has 12 residues. Per germline, CDR1 GTSNPN and CDR2 SVGIG (reference sequence). Trimming pared 3 bases from V and 9 bases from J, leaving 9 bases between. CDR3 bases: TGTGCCTGGAGGCTGACGGGTTCACCCCTCCACTTT. Its translation is CAWRLTGSPLHF. The variable domain in full, completed from reference TRBV30 and TRBJ1-6, reads SQTIHQWPATLVQPVGSPLSLECTVEGTSNPNLYWYRQAAGRGLQLLFYSVGIGQISSEVPQNLSASRPQDRQFILSSKKLLLSDSGFYLCAWRLTGSPLHFGNGTRLTVT.

This clone was recorded a few times. The chain has TRBV27 and TRBJ1-6; maybe TRBD1 (6 bases). The CDR3 is 16 amino acids. Germline V CDR1 and CDR2: MNHEY, SMNVEV (reference sequence). Trimming removed 3 bases at V and 6 bases at J, with 15 bases between. The CDR3 region has the DNA TGTGCCAGCAGTTTGATCGCAGGACAGATTAATTCACCCCTCCACTTT. This codes for CASSLIAGQINSPLHF.

The chain carries TRBV7-2 and TRBJ2-5, with TRBD2 matching over 8 bases. Per germline, CDR1 SGHTA and CDR2 FQGNSA. The CDR3 totals 14 residues. Germline trimming cut 5 bases from V and 5 bases from J; bases unmatched to any gene: 7. The CDR3 is CASSTSGGGETQYF. The CDR3 bases are TGTGCCAGCAGCACCAGCGGGGGCGGGGAGACCCAGTACTTC.

This sequence joins TRBV5-1 and TRBJ1-3; 8 bases fit TRBD1. In germline, CDR1 is SGHRS, CDR2 YFSETQ. J gave up 2 bases and V 1 base, and 14 bases lay outside the gene matches. This CDR3 has 19 residues. The CDR3 sequence: CASSLLSLSGGITGNTIYF. As DNA, the CDR3 is TGCGCCAGCAGCTTGCTTAGCTTGTCAGGGGGCATAACTGGAAACACCATATATTTT. Full variable domain (remainder filled in from reference TRBV5-1 and TRBJ1-3): KAGVTQTPRYLIKTRGQQVTLSCSPISGHRSVSWYQQTPGQGLQFLFEYFSETQRNKGNFPGRFSGRQFSNSRSEMNVSTLELGDSALYLCASSLLSLSGGITGNTIYFGEGSWLTVV.

V is TRBV6-4 and J is TRBJ1-5, with a possible D match to TRBD1 (6 bases). V shed 4 bases and J shed 1 base, with 14 bases lying between them. Looked up from germline, CDR1 is MRHNA and CDR2 is SNTAGT. This CDR3 has 16 residues. CDR3 nucleotides: TGTGCCAGCAGTGTTTTACAGGGAGCGAGCAATCAGCCCCAGCATTTT. Its protein is CASSVLQGASNQPQHF.

The V and J genes are TRBV19 and TRBJ2-7; 7 positions match TRBD1. V shed 0 bases, J shed 6 bases, and the junction held 8 bases outside the gene matches. CDR3 size: 15 residues. Per germline, CDR1 LNHDA and CDR2 SQIVND (reference sequence). CDR3 protein: CASSIETGVSAEQYF. The CDR3 region has the DNA TGTGCCAGTAGTATAGAAACAGGGGTGTCCGCCGAGCAGTACTTC.

The chain links TRBV15 to TRBJ1-5; no clear D. V was trimmed by 6 bases and J by 3 bases, leaving 12 bases between them. Germline-derived CDR1 and CDR2 are LNHNV and YYDKDF (reference sequence). CDR3 length: 14 residues. The CDR3, as DNA: TGTGCCACCAGAACTAAAGTCCCCAATCAGCCCCAGCATTTT. This gives the protein CATRTKVPNQPQHF.